Presented here are 4 T cell receptor beta chains from one specimen sequenced in a study of CD8 T cells in Susac syndrome. cDNA came from approximately 0.5 to 1 ug RNA primed by random hexamers. Each CDR3 protein gets one entry after TCRdb re-called the immunoSEQ multiplex PCR reads with MiXCR. The sample lists some 300,000 distinct CDR3 sequences, 85% occurring once. Sequencing was carried out using CD8+ T cells from PBMCs. The source is a human donor with multiple sclerosis.

The V call is TRBV5-4, the J call TRBJ2-7; no clear D gene. Trimming stripped 4 bases from V and 4 bases from J, with 18 bases between. The CDR3 has 15 residues. The germline V gene has CDR1 SGHNT and CDR2 YYREEE (reference sequence). For the CDR3, the DNA is TGTGCCAGCAGCCGCCCTCAGCTCCCACCTTACGAGCAGTACTTC. It is translated as CASSRPQLPPYEQYF.

The sample holds a few counts of this clonotype. The V gene is TRBV3-1, the J gene TRBJ2-7; 12 nucleotides align to TRBD1. The CDR3 is 16 amino acids. The trim removed 3 bases at V and 7 bases at J, leaving 10 bases unmatched. Germline assignment: CDR1 LGHDT and CDR2 YNNKEL (reference sequence). CDR3 sequence reads: CASSHSRGTGGEEQYF. CDR3 nucleotides: TGTGCCAGCAGCCACAGCCGGGGGACAGGGGGCGAAGAGCAGTACTTC.

The J gene is TRBJ2-7, the V gene TRBV6-6; tentatively, D is TRBD2 (6 bases). Per germline, CDR1 MNHNY and CDR2 SVGAGI (reference sequence). V dropped 0 bases and J dropped 2 bases, with 11 bases sitting between them. The length of the CDR3 is 15 residues. CDR3 coding DNA: TGTGCCAGCAGTTACTCCGTGGGACTGGCCTACGAGCAGTACTTC. The encoded protein is CASSYSVGLAYEQYF.

The chain is built from TRBV9 and TRBJ2-7, with D maybe TRBD1 (6 bases). This CDR3 is built from 14 residues. CDR1 is SGDLS, CDR2 YYNGEE, per germline. Trimming removed 2 bases at V and 2 bases at J, with 11 bases between. CDR3 protein: CASSVGDTTYEQYF. The CDR3 DNA sequence: TGTGCCAGCAGCGTCGGGGACACCACCTACGAGCAGTACTTC.